A single sample gave rise to the 16 T cell receptor beta chains below, sequenced in a study of shared clonotypes between healthy human individuals (dated by TCRdb to about 2020). Preparation of the library involved the immunoSEQ multiplex PCR assay. As stored in TCRdb, this immuneACCESS dataset retains in-frame rearrangements with V and J assigned. A fraction of the clones does not appear; measured against another copy, unresolved V genes explain less than half of the discrepancy, and the remainder lacks a known reason. The sample table contains 2 million to 2.5 million clones; only one count was recorded for 80% to 95% of them. The ten largest clones represent approximately 0.39% of the sample. The source material was naive CD4+ T cells from PBMCs. The sample's cell subset or site label, in plain terms: CD45RA+ positively selected. All receptors come from a man younger than 35 in good health. Some clones in this sample may be carry-over from other donors' samples.

In its sample, this clone was seen once. V gene TRBV11-2 combines with J gene TRBJ2-5; 11 bases match TRBD1. Trimming at V came to 4 bases and at J to 7 bases, leaving 5 bases not matched to a gene. Germline V CDR1 and CDR2: SGHAT, FQNNGV. The CDR3 runs 14 residues. The CDR3 sequence: CASSYPGTGGTQYF. CDR3 DNA sequence: TGTGCCAGCAGCTACCCGGGGACAGGGGGGACCCAGTACTTC.

The chain carries TRBV19 and TRBJ2-1; TRBD1 might be the D (6 bases). Germline CDR1 LNHDA, CDR2 SQIVND (reference sequence). This CDR3 has 15 residues. The V end was cut by 5 bases, the J end by 4 bases, with 15 bases between. The CDR3 is CASSPGTKIYNEQFF. The CDR3 DNA reads TGTGCCAGTAGTCCCGGGACAAAAATTTACAATGAGCAGTTCTTC.

This sequence joins TRBV5-1 and TRBJ2-6, with D unclear. Trimming took 5 bases from V and 2 from J, leaving 11 bases between them. CDR1 SGHRS and CDR2 YFSETQ come from the germline V gene. The CDR3 runs to 15 residues. CDR3 sequence: CASRALGTGANVLTF. The DNA of the CDR3 is TGCGCCAGCAGAGCTCTGGGTACTGGGGCCAACGTCCTGACTTTC.

This chain links TRBV18 with TRBJ1-2; D unclear. The CDR3 consists of 16 residues. V gave up 3 bases and J gave up 2 bases, with 16 bases separating them. Germline V CDR1 and CDR2: KGHSH, LQKENI. The CDR3 DNA follows: TGTGCCAGCTCACCGACCCCGACCACAGTAAACTATGGCTACACCTTC. It translates to CASSPTPTTVNYGYTF.

This sequence joins TRBV9 and TRBJ1-1; tentatively, D is TRBD1 (5 bases). V was pared by 3 bases and J by 5 bases, with 20 bases between. The CDR3 covers 16 residues. Germline values: CDR1 SGDLS, CDR2 YYNGEE. CDR3 protein: CASSGGGASGETEAFF. The CDR3 nucleotides are TGTGCCAGCAGCGGGGGAGGGGCCTCAGGTGAGACTGAAGCTTTCTTT.

The V call is TRBV5-4, the J call TRBJ2-1; D is unclear. Germline V gene lookup returns CDR1 SGHNT and CDR2 YYREEE (reference sequence). This CDR3 spans 13 amino acids. V was shortened by 4 bases and J by 4 bases, with 9 bases between the two germline ends. DNA for the CDR3: TGTGCCAGCAGCCCCAAGGATTACAATGAGCAGTTCTTC. As protein: CASSPKDYNEQFF.

The chain carries TRBV27 and TRBJ1-4; the match to TRBD1 covers 9 bases. CDR3 length: 14 residues. The J segment lost 7 bases and the V segment lost 6 bases, leaving 6 bases of the junction unmatched. Germline CDR1 and CDR2: MNHEY and SMNVEV (reference sequence). CDR3 in DNA: TGTGCCAGCAGACCGGGACAGGGAATTGAAAAACTGTTTTTT. As protein: CASRPGQGIEKLFF.

This clone has only one observation. This chain joins TRBV4-3 and TRBJ2-3; D is ambiguous. Trimming removed 4 bases at V and 2 bases at J, with 10 bases between. The CDR3 contains 14 residues. The germline V gene encodes CDR1 LGHNA and CDR2 YSLEER. CDR3 region: CASSRLGYTDTQYF. As DNA, the CDR3 is TGCGCCAGCAGCCGCCTTGGGTACACAGATACGCAGTATTTT.

J is TRBJ2-4 and V is TRBV18, with 12 positions matching TRBD2. The germline V gene encodes CDR1 KGHSH and CDR2 LQKENI. V lost 3 bases and J lost 3; bases outside the gene matches: 12. The CDR3 is 19 residues long. DNA for the CDR3: TGTGCCAGCTCACCCTCTAGCGGGAGGGGACCAGAGGGCAAAAACATTCAGTACTTC. Its protein is CASSPSSGRGPEGKNIQYF.

Here the CDR3 DNA reads TGTGCCTGGAGAGGTATTCGGAGTGGACAGGGGGGGAGCGGCTACACCTTC. Encoded protein: CAWRGIRSGQGGSGYTF. V gene TRBV30 combines with J gene TRBJ1-2; 10 positions match TRBD1. This CDR3 is 17 amino acids long. Germline V CDR1 and CDR2: GTSNPN, SVGIG (reference sequence). Germline trimming cut 3 bases from V and 8 bases from J; bases unmatched to any gene: 18.

V usage is TRBV6-6 and J usage is TRBJ2-1; D ambiguous. Germline V CDR1 and CDR2: MNHNY, SVGAGI (reference sequence). The CDR3 length is 13 residues. Trimming took off 2 bases at V and 6 bases at J, with 8 bases between the two ends. CDR3 region: CASSYVALNEQFF. The CDR3 region has the DNA TGTGCCAGCAGTTACGTTGCCCTCAATGAGCAGTTCTTC.

CDR3 in amino acids: CASSPTPWTATDTQYF. The CDR3 DNA is TGTGCCAGCAGCCCCACCCCGTGGACAGCAACAGATACGCAGTATTTT. This sequence joins TRBV2 and TRBJ2-3, with a possible D match to TRBD1 (6 bases). The ends were cut back, 6 bases at V and 3 bases at J, with 19 bases in the middle. Germline V gives CDR1 SNHLY, CDR2 FYNNEI. The length of the CDR3 is 16 residues.

This clone appeared a single time. The chain recombines TRBV7-2 with TRBJ1-4; no clear D. Per the germline V gene, CDR1 is SGHTA and CDR2 is FQGNSA. Trimming removed 4 bases at V and 0 bases at J, with 6 bases between. The CDR3 length is 14 residues. CDR3 in amino acids: CASSSVATNEKLFF. The CDR3 nucleotides read TGTGCCAGCAGCTCGGTTGCAACTAATGAAAAACTGTTTTTT. The full variable domain, its missing parts supplied by reference TRBV7-2 and TRBJ1-4, is GAGVSQSPSNKVTEKGKDVELRCDPISGHTALYWYRQSLGQGLEFLIYFQGNSAPDKSGLPSDRFSAERTGGSVSTLTIQRTQQEDSAVYLCASSSVATNEKLFFGSGTQLSVL.

This sequence joins TRBV7-8 and TRBJ2-1, with D possibly TRBD2 on 6 matching bases. The germline gives CDR1 SGHVS, CDR2 FQNEAQ. Trimming removed 2 bases at V and 9 bases at J, with 11 bases between. The CDR3 consists of 13 residues. DNA of the CDR3: TGTGCCAGCAGCTTACTCCCAGCGGGTGAGCAGTTCTTC. As protein: CASSLLPAGEQFF. The full variable domain, its missing parts supplied by reference TRBV7-8 and TRBJ2-1, is GAGVSQSPRYKVAKRGQDVALRCDPISGHVSLFWYQQALGQGPEFLTYFQNEAQLDKSGLPSDRFFAERPEGSVSTLKIQRTQQEDSAVYLCASSLLPAGEQFFGPGTRLTVL.

The chain couples TRBV28 to TRBJ2-7; 10 bases are shared with TRBD1. The ends lost 7 bases at V and 3 bases at J; junction bases unmatched: 12. The CDR3 is 16 residues long. Looked up from germline, CDR1 is MDHEN and CDR2 is SYDVKM. CDR3 sequence: CASTSGTGQGRYEQYF. CDR3 bases: TGTGCCAGCACCAGTGGCACGGGACAGGGGCGCTACGAGCAGTACTTC.

This chain connects TRBV9 to TRBJ2-1, with D unclear. Deletions cut 0 bases from V and 1 base from J, with 17 bases between. Germline V gene lookup returns CDR1 SGDLS and CDR2 YYNGEE. CDR3 length: 18 residues. CDR3 in amino acids: CASSVVPLSRRSYNEQFF. The CDR3 DNA is TGTGCCAGCAGCGTAGTCCCTCTTTCTAGGCGATCCTACAATGAGCAGTTCTTC.